The 14 T cell receptor beta chains below all came from one sample that was sequenced in a study of human T cells and chemical hapten exposure. The time point: patch test 2, 6 weeks after DPC sensitization. The treatment: therapeutic diphenylcyclopropenone sensitization with weekly scalp DPC. A single record per CDR3 protein comes from TCRdb applying MiXCR to the RACE reads. The sample has around 360,000 distinct CDR3 sequences; about 6.9% are singletons. The specimen was whole blood, collected in connection with sensitization to the hapten diphenylcyclopropenone (DPC). The receptors were sampled from a woman aged 18-29 years with alopecia areata. Some clones in this sample may be carry-over from other donors' samples.

This chain connects TRBV6-5 to TRBJ2-3; tentatively, D is TRBD2 (6 bases). Between the trimmed V and J ends, which lost 6 bases and 2 bases, there was a span of 18 bases. CDR1 is MNHEY and CDR2 is SVGAGI in the germline V gene. The CDR3 is made up of 16 amino acids. The CDR3 spells CASRPLGSSATDTQYF. The CDR3 DNA reads as TGTGCCAGCAGACCACTCGGGTCTAGCGCCACAGATACGCAGTATTTT.

The table lists this clonotype with many counts. This chain joins TRBV6-5 and TRBJ1-5, with a tentative D call TRBD1 (6 bases). The length of the CDR3 is 13 residues. The V and J ends lost 8 bases and 4 bases respectively, with 12 bases between them. Germline V gene data show CDR1 as MNHEY and CDR2 as SVGAGI. The CDR3 bases are TGTGCCAGCTCCCGGACAGTTAATCAGCCCCAGCATTTT. This sequence encodes CASSRTVNQPQHF.

In this sample, this clonotype turned up a few times. V and J are TRBV2 and TRBJ2-3; weak D call: TRBD2 (5 bases). The germline CDR1 and CDR2 sequences are SNHLY and FYNNEI. Deletions cut 3 bases from V and 0 bases from J, with 10 bases between. The CDR3 runs 15 residues. The CDR3 bases are TGTGCCAGCAGTGATGACTACCCGAGCACAGATACGCAGTATTTT. It specifies CASSDDYPSTDTQYF.

This clonotype was detected many times. CDR3 nucleotides: TGTGCCAGCAGCTTGGCTGGAGCCGGCCCGGGGTCACCCCTCCACTTT. This encodes CASSLAGAGPGSPLHF. This chain connects TRBV5-4 to TRBJ1-6; no reliable D call. Germline V gene data show CDR1 as SGHNT and CDR2 as YYREEE (reference sequence). V gave up 0 bases and J gave up 10 bases, with 17 bases separating them. This CDR3 is built from 16 residues.

The chain employs TRBV4-1 and TRBJ1-3; 9 nucleotides align to TRBD1. V was pared by 3 bases and J by 1 base, with 16 bases of the junction left unmatched. Germline loops: CDR1 MGHRA, CDR2 YSYEKL. The CDR3 totals 20 residues. The CDR3 region is CASSHLFKPGQGSSGNTIYF. The DNA of the CDR3 is TGCGCCAGCAGCCACCTATTCAAGCCGGGACAGGGAAGTTCTGGAAACACCATATATTTT.

In its sample, this clonotype was seen a few times. The V and J genes are TRBV11-2 and TRBJ2-7; D may match TRBD1 or TRBD2 (5 bases each). CDR3 length: 14 amino acids. Trimming removed 1 base from V and 4 bases from J, with 11 bases in between. Germline CDR1 SGHAT, CDR2 FQNNGV. CDR3 DNA sequence: TGTGCCAGCAGCTTAGCCGGGACCGTATACGAGCAGTACTTC. Its translation: CASSLAGTVYEQYF.

This clonotype has ten or more counts. The CDR3 protein is CSVEDWDGRQTSRAFF. As DNA, the CDR3 is TGCAGCGTTGAAGATTGGGACGGCCGTCAGACGTCCCGAGCTTTCTTT. This sequence joins TRBV29-1 and TRBJ1-1; D might be TRBD1 (5 bases). The V and J ends lost 0 bases and 10 bases respectively, with 24 bases between them. This CDR3 has 16 residues. Germline CDR1 is SQVTM and CDR2 is ANQGSEA. The full variable domain, its missing parts supplied by reference TRBV29-1 and TRBJ1-1, is SAVISQKPSRDICQRGTSLTIQCQVDSQVTMMFWYRQQPGQSLTLIATANQGSEATYESGFVIDKFPISRPNLTFSTLTVSNMSPEDSSIYLCSVEDWDGRQTSRAFFGQGTRLTVV.

This clonotype has a handful of counts. The V and J genes are TRBV28 and TRBJ2-7; D is unresolved. The germline V gene encodes CDR1 MDHEN and CDR2 SYDVKM. V was shortened by 6 bases and J by 7 bases, with 10 bases between the two germline ends. The CDR3 consists of 11 residues. CDR3 residues: CASSLTWEQYF. CDR3 nucleotide sequence: TGTGCCAGCAGCCTCACTTGGGAGCAGTACTTC.

This chain connects TRBV4-2 to TRBJ1-5; D possibly corresponds to TRBD1 (6 bases). V was trimmed by 0 bases and J by 5 bases, leaving 11 bases between them. There are 15 residues in the CDR3. Germline lookup yields CDR1 LGHNA and CDR2 YNFKEQ. CDR3 region: CASSQDPGVHQPQHF. For the CDR3, the DNA is TGTGCCAGCAGCCAAGACCCAGGGGTTCATCAGCCCCAGCATTTT.

This clonotype has a handful of counts. V and J are TRBV3-1 and TRBJ2-1; D is perhaps TRBD2 (6 bases). The CDR3 covers 12 residues. CDR1 is LGHDT, CDR2 YNNKEL, per germline (reference sequence). V lost 4 bases to trimming and J lost 13 bases, with 14 bases between them. The CDR3 region is CASSLIRGFQFF. In DNA, the CDR3 is TGTGCCAGCAGCCTTATCCGGGGGTTCCAGTTCTTC.

Many counts were recorded for this clonotype. The chain uses TRBV6-2 or TRBV6-3 and TRBJ2-2; the D is unclear. Germline CDR1 reads MNHEY; CDR2 reads SVGEGT. The ends were cut back, 5 bases at V and 14 bases at J, with 15 bases in the middle. The CDR3 is 12 residues long. In DNA form, the CDR3 reads TGTGCCAGCAGTAGTCTCATCGGAGTCCTGTTTTTT. It encodes CASSSLIGVLFF.

This clonotype has ten or more counts. This rearrangement joins TRBV6-6 to TRBJ1-3, with a tentative D call TRBD1 (6 bases). The CDR3 is made up of 18 amino acids. Trimming took 7 bases from V and 0 from J, leaving 22 bases between them. Germline lookup yields CDR1 MNHNY and CDR2 SVGAGI (reference sequence). The CDR3 sequence: CASTSSGDRPGSGNTIYF. The DNA for the CDR3 is TGTGCCAGCACCTCCTCTGGTGACAGGCCGGGCTCTGGAAACACCATATATTTT.

In its sample, this clonotype was seen many times. The chain carries TRBV28 and TRBJ1-1; D unclear. This CDR3 is built from 11 residues. The germline V gene has CDR1 MDHEN and CDR2 SYDVKM. The V end lost 4 bases, the J end lost 13 bases, and 13 bases lay between the germline ends. CDR3 region: CASSSGPSSFF. DNA of the CDR3: TGTGCCAGCAGTTCCGGACCCTCCAGTTTCTTT.

In its sample, this clonotype was seen many times. The rearrangement joins TRBV6-1 to TRBJ2-1; D gene ambiguous. The CDR3 has 16 residues. Germline values: CDR1 MNHNS, CDR2 SASEGT. Trimming cost V 1 base and J 0 bases, with 10 bases left between them. The CDR3 reads CASSEVADISYNEQFF. Here the CDR3 DNA reads TGTGCCAGCAGTGAAGTCGCAGATATCTCCTACAATGAGCAGTTCTTC.